This T cell receptor beta chain was documented in a study of blood T cell repertoires in COVID-19. For the study at large: COVID-19 samples from acute and convalescent phases originated in the United States, Italy and Spain. T cells, B-cell-depleted T cells, or PBMCs supplied cDNA or gDNA.

Authors' data handling: It was from reference gene primer amplification that nucleated cell counts were estimated. The data were produced by immunoSEQ multiplex PCR, yet TCRdb's version contains in-frame clones alone and is incomplete. V, J and clone size were drawn from that table, and D and trimming were deduced from the DNA. The repertoire holds about 98,000 clones, with approximately 82% as singletons. The V gene end was trimmed by 8 bases and the J gene end by 7 bases; junction bases not matched to a gene: 8. This CDR3 contains 13 residues. The receptor was derived from an older man with active or convalescent COVID-19. The sample comprised peripheral blood. The chain has TRBV12-3 or TRBV12-4 and TRBJ2-1; TRBD2 matches at 7 bases. CDR3 sequence (DNA): TGTGCCAGCCGAGAAGCGGGGAAGAATGAGCAGTTCTTC. It yields the protein CASREAGKNEQFF.